This TCR beta chain was identified during a study of blood T cell repertoires in COVID-19. Study-level information: Whether acute or convalescent, the COVID-19 samples came from the United States, Italy and Spain.

Study processing details: It was from reference gene primer amplification that nucleated cell counts were estimated. Libraries were prepared by immunoSEQ multiplex PCR; TCRdb keeps only in-frame clonotypes and omits some of them. V and J calls and clone size are those listed in that table; D and trimming were worked out from the DNA. There are about 150,000 clones in the sample; nearly 80% occur only once, and roughly 1.5% lies in the top ten. This clone was detected a few times. V shed 6 bases, J shed 2 bases, and the junction held 2 bases outside the gene matches. The germline gives CDR1 SQVTM, CDR2 ANQGSEA. The CDR3 has 13 amino acids.

The material sequenced was peripheral blood. The chain links TRBV29-1 to TRBJ1-3; 9 bases map to TRBD1. The clonotype originates from an older man with acute or convalescent COVID-19. CDR3 DNA sequence: TGCAGCGTCCGGACAGGGGCTGGAAACACCATATATTTT. It specifies CSVRTGAGNTIYF.